The 27 T cell receptor beta chains below all came from one sample that was sequenced in a study of Ad26.COV2.S vaccination and SARS-CoV-2 variants. Treatment described: 15 to 20 received Ad26.COV2.S at low or high dose, single or two shots; about 5 received placebo; per-sample allocation not given. The investigators took samples on day 63 after the first vaccine or placebo injection. TCRdb's table, derived via immunoSEQ multiplex PCR, lists solely in-frame clones and lacks some. The repertoire consists of 350,000 to 500,000 clones, with 80% to 95% occurring once and the leading ten covering about 4.1%. Sample: peripheral blood, taken in a trial of Ad26.COV2.S vaccine versus placebo. These receptors originate from a person between 18 and 65 years old who received the Ad26.COV2.S COVID-19 vaccine or a placebo.

This clone turned up a few times. The genes are TRBV7-2 and TRBJ2-7; 10 bases line up with TRBD1. The CDR3 loop spans 15 amino acids. Germline V CDR1 and CDR2: SGHTA, FQGNSA. The V gene end was trimmed by 6 bases and the J gene end by 5 bases; junction bases not matched to a gene: 10. CDR3 nucleotide sequence: TGTGCCAGCAGTCCCTCGGGACAGGGGCTACACGAGCAGTACTTC. This gives the protein CASSPSGQGLHEQYF.

The chain combines TRBV3-1 (or the pseudogene TRBV3-2) with TRBJ1-1, with 9 bases that match TRBD1. Losses at the gene ends were 4 bases for V and 4 bases for J; bases not matched to a gene: 7. Germline V CDR1 and CDR2: LGHDT, YNNKEL (reference sequence). The CDR3 has 15 amino acids. Written as DNA, the CDR3 is TGTGCCAGCAGCCCCGGACAGGGGTTCGCCACTGAAGCTTTCTTT. Translation gives CASSPGQGFATEAFF.

Only one count was recorded for this clone. The rearrangement uses TRBV6-4 and TRBJ1-4, with D unresolved. Germline-derived CDR1 and CDR2 are MRHNA and SNTAGT. CDR3 size: 18 residues. Trimming took 0 bases from V and 0 from J, leaving 14 bases between them. The CDR3 protein is CASSDSNRGVATNEKLFF. In nucleotides, the CDR3 is TGTGCCAGCAGTGACTCGAATCGAGGCGTAGCAACTAATGAAAAACTGTTTTTT.

The chain employs TRBV3-1 (or the pseudogene TRBV3-2) and TRBJ1-3, with no clear D. CDR3 length equals 13 residues. Germline-derived CDR1 and CDR2 are LGHDT and YNNKEL (reference sequence). Between the trimmed V and J ends, which lost 3 bases and 0 bases, there was a span of 3 bases. The CDR3 here is CASSHNSGNTIYF. Here the CDR3 DNA reads TGTGCCAGCAGCCACAACTCTGGAAACACCATATATTTT.

The chain joins TRBV9 to TRBJ2-1; 12 bases fit TRBD1. The CDR3 length is 15 residues. Germline CDR1 is SGDLS and CDR2 is YYNGEE. V lost 0 bases and J lost 9; bases outside the gene matches: 4. The CDR3: CASSVAGQGAGEQFF. The CDR3 DNA is TGTGCCAGCAGCGTAGCGGGACAGGGGGCCGGTGAGCAGTTCTTC.

The V gene is TRBV7-9, the J gene TRBJ2-5, with TRBD2 as a possible D gene (5 bases). V lost 1 base, J lost 5 bases, and 11 bases lay in between. CDR3 length: 14 residues. Germline CDR1 and CDR2: SEHNR and FQNEAQ (reference sequence). CDR3 nucleotide sequence: TGTGCCAGCAGCTTAGTCGGGGATGGGGAGACCCAGTACTTC. Its protein is CASSLVGDGETQYF.

This chain uses TRBV4-2 with TRBJ2-2; 9 bases agree with TRBD1. CDR1 and CDR2 (germline): LGHNA, YNFKEQ. The ends lost 4 bases at V and 5 bases at J; junction bases unmatched: 14. This CDR3 has 18 amino acids. CDR3 region: CASSRPGQGPGETGELFF. The DNA for the CDR3 is TGTGCCAGCAGCCGTCCGGGACAGGGACCTGGTGAAACCGGGGAGCTGTTTTTT.

The chain joins TRBV5-4 to TRBJ2-5; the D gene is possibly TRBD2 (6 bases). V lost 5 bases and J lost 5, with 13 bases in between. This CDR3 is built from 13 residues. The germline CDR1 and CDR2 sequences are SGHNT and YYREEE (reference sequence). CDR3 bases: TGTGCCAGCAGAGCCCGGGGAGGCGAGACCCAGTACTTC. This codes for CASRARGGETQYF.

The chain employs TRBV6-5 and TRBJ1-2; D may be TRBD1 (5 bases). The V and J ends lost 6 bases and 4 bases respectively, with 9 bases between them. This CDR3 comprises 12 residues. Looked up from germline, CDR1 is MNHEY and CDR2 is SVGAGI. CDR3 sequence: CASRGVSYGYTF. In DNA, the CDR3 is TGTGCCAGCAGGGGGGTCAGCTATGGCTACACCTTC.

The chain has TRBV6-2 or TRBV6-3 and TRBJ2-7, with a weak D call TRBD2 (6 bases). The ends were cut back, 2 bases at V and 4 bases at J, with 15 bases in the middle. Germline CDR1 is MNHEY and CDR2 is SVGEGT. This CDR3 region has 15 residues. The CDR3 DNA is TGTGCCAGCAGTTACGAAGGGACTCAAGGGTACGAGCAGTACTTC. Protein sequence: CASSYEGTQGYEQYF.

The CDR3 coding sequence is TGTGCCAGCTCACCGGGGGTTGGGCGGTCCGACGAGCAGTACTTC. As protein: CASSPGVGRSDEQYF. The chain recombines TRBV18 with TRBJ2-7; perhaps D is TRBD1 or TRBD2 (5 bases each). Germline assignment: CDR1 KGHSH and CDR2 LQKENI. The CDR3 covers 15 residues. Between the trimmed V and J ends, which lost 3 bases and 5 bases, there was a span of 17 bases.

The V call is TRBV5-4, the J call TRBJ2-2; TRBD2 matches at 7 bases. There are 15 residues in the CDR3. Germline V gene lookup returns CDR1 SGHNT and CDR2 YYREEE (reference sequence). The V gene end was trimmed by 5 bases and the J gene end by 1 base; junction bases not matched to a gene: 5. The CDR3 loop reads CASSTGTKNTGELFF. DNA of the CDR3: TGTGCCAGCAGTACCGGGACTAAGAACACCGGGGAGCTGTTTTTT.

CDR3 in amino acids: CASSFYTELQETQYF. In DNA form, the CDR3 reads TGTGCCAGCAGCTTCTATACAGAGCTCCAAGAGACCCAGTACTTC. The chain has TRBV14 and TRBJ2-5; D remains unclear. This CDR3 spans 15 amino acids. CDR1 and CDR2 (germline): SGHDN, FVKESK. Trimming shortened V by 5 bases and J by 1 base, and 14 bases separated the two germline ends.

The rearrangement links TRBV5-5 to TRBJ1-4, with D possibly matching TRBD1 (6 bases). Between the trimmed V and J ends, which lost 1 base and 7 bases, there was a span of 17 bases. Germline V CDR1 and CDR2: SGHKS, YYEKEE (reference sequence). The CDR3 covers 16 residues. The CDR3 sequence: CASSLYGGRRGEKLFF. CDR3 DNA sequence: TGTGCCAGCAGCTTGTACGGGGGGCGCAGGGGTGAAAAACTGTTTTTT.

The rearrangement links TRBV3-1 (or the pseudogene TRBV3-2) to TRBJ1-5; possible D gene TRBD1, 6 bases. Germline CDR1 and CDR2: LGHDT and YNNKEL (reference sequence). Deletions cut 4 bases from V and 6 bases from J, with 13 bases between. The CDR3 runs 14 residues. CDR3 region: CASSPHRDGQPQHF. The CDR3, as DNA: TGTGCCAGCAGCCCCCACAGGGACGGTCAGCCCCAGCATTTT.

The chain links TRBV28 to TRBJ2-1, with a weak D call TRBD2 (6 bases). CDR1 is MDHEN and CDR2 is SYDVKM in the germline V gene. This CDR3 has 15 residues. V was trimmed by 6 bases and J by 3 bases, leaving 15 bases between them. The CDR3 DNA reads TGTGCCAGCAGGGGCGGGAAATCTATCTACAATGAGCAGTTCTTC. Residues: CASRGGKSIYNEQFF.

The genes are TRBV19 and TRBJ2-3, with D perhaps being TRBD1 or TRBD2 (5 bases each). The CDR3 extends over 13 amino acids. The V end lost 9 bases, the J end lost 0 bases, and 10 bases lay between the germline ends. The V gene's germline CDR1 is LNHDA and CDR2 SQIVND (reference sequence). This CDR3 reads CASRDGSTDTQYF. CDR3 nucleotides: TGTGCCAGCCGGGACGGAAGCACAGATACGCAGTATTTT.

The CDR3 DNA is TGCGCCAGCAGCCAAGACAGGGGCTGGGATGGCTACACCTTC. Translated, it gives CASSQDRGWDGYTF. This sequence joins TRBV4-3 and TRBJ1-2; maybe TRBD1 (6 bases). V lost 0 bases, J lost 6 bases, and 11 bases lay in between. Per germline, CDR1 LGHNA and CDR2 YSLEER. The CDR3 spans 14 residues.

The chain is built from TRBV12-3 or TRBV12-4 and TRBJ2-5; D may be TRBD1 (6 bases). This CDR3 has 13 amino acids. V was trimmed by 5 bases and J by 5 bases, leaving 12 bases between them. The CDR3 protein is CASSNRERETQYF. The CDR3 region has the DNA TGTGCCAGCAGTAACAGGGAGCGGGAGACCCAGTACTTC.

The chain links TRBV27 to TRBJ2-7, with D possibly being TRBD1 (5 bases). The germline CDR1 and CDR2 sequences are MNHEY and SMNVEV (reference sequence). Trimming cost V 5 bases and J 0 bases, with 14 bases left between them. This CDR3 is built from 15 residues. The CDR3 DNA follows: TGTGCCAGCAGTGCAACCAGGGTGGGCTCCTACGAGCAGTACTTC. It codes for CASSATRVGSYEQYF.

CDR3 sequence: CASSRGRVEELFF. CDR3 coding DNA: TGTGCCAGCAGTAGGGGCAGGGTCGAGGAGTTGTTTTTT. The genes are TRBV2 and TRBJ1-4; TRBD1 might be the D (5 bases). Deletions cut 5 bases from V and 15 bases from J, with 19 bases between. The germline CDR1 and CDR2 sequences are SNHLY and FYNNEI. CDR3 length: 13 amino acids.

The genes are TRBV4-1 and TRBJ2-1; TRBD2 is a possible D gene (5 bases). V shed 0 bases and J shed 8 bases, with 11 bases lying between them. Germline V lookup: CDR1 MGHRA, CDR2 YSYEKL. There are 14 residues in the CDR3. CDR3 loop: CASSQERTRYEQFF. The CDR3 nucleotides read TGCGCCAGCAGCCAAGAGCGGACTCGGTATGAGCAGTTCTTC.

The chain is built from TRBV5-4 and TRBJ2-7; 7 bases fit TRBD1. Trimming at V came to 4 bases and at J to 2 bases, leaving 6 bases not matched to a gene. CDR1 and CDR2 from the germline V gene are SGHNT and YYREEE (reference sequence). The CDR3 is made up of 14 amino acids. CDR3 sequence (DNA): TGTGCCAGCAGCCCGAAGGACAGGACCTACGAGCAGTACTTC. Encoded protein: CASSPKDRTYEQYF.

V gene TRBV2 combines with J gene TRBJ2-7; 8 bases map to TRBD1. Germline assignment: CDR1 SNHLY and CDR2 FYNNEI. J lost 3 bases, V lost 6 bases, and 7 bases had no gene match. The CDR3 runs 14 residues. The chain's CDR3 is CASRTGVMLYEQYF. CDR3 sequence (DNA): TGTGCCAGCAGGACAGGGGTCATGCTCTACGAGCAGTACTTC. The full variable domain, its missing parts supplied by reference TRBV2 and TRBJ2-7, is EPEVTQTPSHQVTQMGQEVILRCVPISNHLYFYWYRQILGQKVEFLVSFYNNEISEKSEIFDDQFSVERPDGSNFTLKIRSTKLEDSAMYFCASRTGVMLYEQYFGPGTRLTVT.

This rearrangement joins TRBV15 to TRBJ2-3; TRBD2 matches at 11 bases. Germline V CDR1 and CDR2: LNHNV, YYDKDF (reference sequence). With 0 bases clipped from V and 5 bases from J, the junction kept 7 bases outside the gene matches. The CDR3 spans 17 residues. The CDR3 coding sequence is TGTGCCACCAGCAGAGATCGTAGCGGGAGGGCGTTAGATACGCAGTATTTT. This codes for CATSRDRSGRALDTQYF. Supplemented by reference TRBV15 and TRBJ2-3, the full variable domain reads DAMVIQNPRYQVTQFGKPVTLSCSQTLNHNVMYWYQQKSSQAPKLLFHYYDKDFNNEADTPDNFQSRRPNTSFCFLDIRSPGLGDTAMYLCATSRDRSGRALDTQYFGPGTRLTVL.

The chain recombines TRBV3-1 (or the pseudogene TRBV3-2) with TRBJ2-3; no definite D call. The CDR3 sequence is 16 residues long. Germline CDR1 and CDR2: LGHDT and YNNKEL (reference sequence). Between the trimmed V and J ends, which lost 1 base and 0 bases, there was a span of 11 bases. DNA for the CDR3: TGTGCCAGCAGCCAAGTGCAGACCTCTAGCACAGATACGCAGTATTTT. Amino acid sequence: CASSQVQTSSTDTQYF.

J is TRBJ1-5 and V is TRBV28; no definite D call. This CDR3 is 11 amino acids long. Trimming removed 4 bases from V and 6 bases from J, with 4 bases in between. The V gene's germline CDR1 is MDHEN and CDR2 SYDVKM. This chain's CDR3 is CASSWGQPQHF. The CDR3 DNA sequence: TGTGCCAGCAGTTGGGGTCAGCCCCAGCATTTT. Full variable domain (outside the CDR3, taken from reference TRBV28 and TRBJ1-5): DVKVTQSSRYLVKRTGEKVFLECVQDMDHENMFWYRQDPGLGLRLIYFSYDVKMKEKGDIPEGYSVSREKKERFSLILESASTNQTSMYLCASSWGQPQHFGDGTRLSIL.